A selection of T cell receptor beta chains follows, all from one sample in a study of HIV-infected patients and healthy controls. TCRdb ran MiXCR on the 5' RACE reads and lists one entry per CDR3 protein. The profile covers around 16,000 distinct CDR3 sequences, with 8% to 10% appearing a single time and approximately 5% taken by the ten largest. Material: blood. Receptors originate from an adult in good health. Both conserved end residues are part of each CDR3. A D gene is named only where the DNA matches it firmly. Expanded clones are given a class, and other clones once, few, many or no size at all.

>TRBD1|TRBV7-9|many|TRBJ1-1
CASSLDADRGHTEAFF
TGTGCCAGCAGCTTAGACGCAGACAGGGGACACACTGAAGCTTTCTTT
>.|TRBV20-1|many|TRBJ2-3
CSATGLPTYTQYF
TGCAGTGCTACGGGACTCCCAACCTATACGCAGTATTTT
>TRBD1|TRBV29-1|many|TRBJ2-3
CSADPTGFTDTQYF
TGCAGCGCCGACCCGACAGGGTTTACAGATACGCAGTATTTT
>.|TRBV19|many|TRBJ1-5
CASSTGRALIGFYSNQPQHF
TGTGCCAGTAGTACCGGAAGGGCCCTAATCGGGTTCTATAGCAATCAGCCCCAGCATTTT
>TRBD1|TRBV5-1|many|TRBJ2-5
CASRTGGEETQYF
TGCGCCAGCCGGACAGGGGGGGAAGAGACCCAGTACTTC
>.|TRBV24-1|medium-sized|TRBJ1-2
CATSDSRRYGYTF
TGTGCCACCAGTGATTCCAGAAGATATGGCTACACCTTC
>TRBD2|TRBV6-5|many|TRBJ2-3
CASSYSRLAGMGGDTQYF
TGTGCCAGCAGTTACTCCCGACTAGCGGGAATGGGAGGAGATACGCAGTATTTT
>.|TRBV5-4|many|TRBJ2-1
CASSLSPSSYNEQFF
TGTGCCAGCAGCTTGTCTCCCAGCTCCTACAATGAGCAGTTCTTC
>TRBD1|TRBV2|medium-sized|TRBJ1-5
CASRAHRGSNQPQHF
TGTGCCAGCAGAGCCCACAGGGGAAGCAATCAGCCCCAGCATTTT
>.|TRBV28|many|TRBJ1-2
CATELSGAFRGYTF
TGTGCCACCGAGCTGTCGGGGGCGTTTCGTGGCTACACCTTC
>TRBD1|TRBV19|.|TRBJ1-2
CASSRLDFGTGQHYGYTF
TGTGCCAGTAGTAGGCTCGATTTTGGGACAGGGCAACACTATGGCTACACCTTC
>.|TRBV18|many|TRBJ1-5
CASSTESNQPQHF
TGTGCCAGTTCTACAGAGAGCAATCAGCCCCAGCATTTT
>TRBD2|TRBV20-1|many|TRBJ2-3
CSAWPASGSPDTQYF
TGCAGTGCCTGGCCGGCTAGCGGGAGCCCAGATACGCAGTATTTT
>.|TRBV13|many|TRBJ1-1
CASSFGVTTEAFF
TGTGCCAGCAGCTTCGGGGTAACCACTGAAGCTTTCTTT
>TRBD2|TRBV29-1|many|TRBJ2-1
CSVETGTTLGEQFF
TGCAGCGTAGAAACCGGGACTACGCTCGGTGAGCAGTTCTTC
>TRBD2|TRBV20-1|.|TRBJ2-1
CSAPAWLAGAGEQFF
TGCAGTGCCCCCGCCTGGCTAGCGGGAGCAGGTGAGCAGTTCTTC
>.|TRBV19|few|TRBJ1-5
CASSIQGNMNQPQHF
TGTGCCAGTAGTATTCAAGGCAACATGAATCAGCCCCAGCATTTT
>.|TRBV4-1|many|TRBJ2-3
CASSQVLPTDTQYF
TGCGCCAGCAGCCAAGTTCTACCCACGGATACGCAGTATTTT
>.|TRBV3-1|many|TRBJ1-1
CASSQGRGLNTEAFF
TGTGCCAGCAGCCAAGGAAGAGGGTTGAACACTGAAGCTTTCTTT
>.|TRBV5-6|many|TRBJ1-3
CASSLAVFVGSGNTIYF
TGTGCCAGCAGCTTGGCTGTCTTTGTTGGCTCTGGAAACACCATATATTTT
>.|TRBV19|few|TRBJ2-3
CASSIPGGARDTDTQYF
TGTGCCAGTAGTATCCCTGGAGGAGCAAGAGACACAGATACGCAGTATTTT
>.|TRBV19|few|TRBJ2-1
CASSPTRVLSSYNEQFF
TGTGCCAGTAGTCCGACTAGAGTCCTTAGTTCCTACAATGAGCAGTTCTTC
>TRBD1|TRBV3-1|few|TRBJ2-6
CASSQGGQGLSGANVLTF
TGTGCCAGCAGCCAAGGAGGACAGGGGCTCTCTGGGGCCAACGTCCTGACTTTC
>.|TRBV7-9|many|TRBJ2-7
CASSPPARAHEQYF
TGTGCCAGCAGCCCACCGGCCAGGGCCCACGAGCAGTACTTC
>.|TRBV12-3/TRBV12-4|many|TRBJ2-1
CASSLVNEQFF
TGTGCCAGCAGTTTAGTCAATGAGCAGTTCTTC
>TRBD1|TRBV5-6|medium-sized|TRBJ2-1
CASSRGTGSPLYNEQFF
TGTGCCAGCAGCCGGGGGACAGGGAGTCCCCTTTACAATGAGCAGTTCTTC
>.|TRBV11-3|.|TRBJ2-3
CASSPSGYQRDTQYF
TGTGCCAGCAGCCCCTCCGGGTATCAGCGAGATACGCAGTATTTT
>.|TRBV6-2/TRBV6-3|few|TRBJ1-5
CASSYSPGPIQPQHF
TGTGCCAGCAGTTACTCTCCGGGCCCCATACAGCCCCAGCATTTT
>TRBD1|TRBV20-1|many|TRBJ1-6
CSARDWGDRRENSPLHF
TGCAGTGCTAGAGATTGGGGGGACAGGAGAGAAAATTCACCCCTCCACTTT
>.|TRBV19|many|TRBJ1-1
CASITGGTEAFF
TGTGCCAGTATAACGGGGGGCACTGAAGCTTTCTTT
>TRBD1|TRBV5-1|many|TRBJ1-1
CASSLVPGGLNTEAFF
TGCGCCAGCAGCTTGGTTCCAGGGGGCCTGAACACTGAAGCTTTCTTT